A selection of T cell receptor beta chains follows, all from one sample in a study of blood T cell repertoires in COVID-19. The method was immunoSEQ multiplex PCR; TCRdb's version includes in-frame clones alone and lacks a portion of them. The table shows 150,000 to 200,000 clones, with around 87% occurring only once. The material sequenced was peripheral blood. The receptors stem from a man younger than 35 with active or convalescent COVID-19. CDR3s include the opening cysteine and the closing phenylalanine or tryptophan. Each record gives: D gene, V gene, J gene, CDR3 DNA, CDR3 protein. D genes are given only for firm matches.

NA	TRBV28	TRBJ2-1	TGTGCCAGCAGTTTATTACCGGGGGAGAGCTCCTACAATGAGCAGTTCTTC	CASSLLPGESSYNEQFF
NA	TRBV28	TRBJ2-1	TGTGCCAGCAGTATCGCGATCGTTAATAGCGGGGACAGCTCCTACAATGAGCAGTTCTTC	CASSIAIVNSGDSSYNEQFF
TRBD1	TRBV5-6	TRBJ1-6	TGTGCCAGCAGCTTGGGACAGGGAAATTCACCCCTCCACTTT	CASSLGQGNSPLHF
NA	TRBV2	TRBJ1-5	TGTGCCAGCAGTGACCCCCTTAATCAGCCCCAGCATTTT	CASSDPLNQPQHF
TRBD2	TRBV19	TRBJ2-5	TGTGCCAGTAGTATAGACAGCGGGAGGGCCCTAGAGACCCAGTACTTC	CASSIDSGRALETQYF
NA	TRBV12-3/TRBV12-4	TRBJ1-5	TGTGCCAGCAGTCCCCGGAGCAATCAGCCCCAGCATTTT	CASSPRSNQPQHF
TRBD2	TRBV18	TRBJ2-1	TGTGCCAGCTCACCCCCCGGGCTAGCGGGAGGTTACAATGAGCAGTTCTTC	CASSPPGLAGGYNEQFF
TRBD1	TRBV28	TRBJ1-5	TGTGCCAGCTGTCAGGGGACAGGTAATCAGCCCCAGCATTTT	CASCQGTGNQPQHF
NA	TRBV7-9	TRBJ1-1	TGTGCCAGCAGCTTAGCTGGATTAGCGGGGAACACTGAAGCTTTCTTT	CASSLAGLAGNTEAFF
NA	TRBV7-2	TRBJ1-4	TGTGCCAGCAGCCTTCGTCCGCTAAGTAATGAAAAACTGTTTTTT	CASSLRPLSNEKLFF
NA	TRBV10-2	TRBJ1-5	TGCGCCAGCAGGGTCAGTAGCAATCAGCCCCAGCATTTT	CASRVSSNQPQHF
NA	TRBV24-1	TRBJ1-1	TGTGCCACCAGTGATTTCTCCGGTGCTGAAGCTTTCTTT	CATSDFSGAEAFF
NA	TRBV18	TRBJ2-1	TGTGCCAGCTCACCAATTGGCGGGGCGAGCTCCTACAATGAGCAGTTCTTC	CASSPIGGASSYNEQFF